This is a list of T cell receptor beta chains from one sample in a study of blood T cell repertoires in COVID-19. Sequencing used immunoSEQ multiplex PCR; TCRdb keeps in-frame clones, though not all of them. This sample carries about 250,000 clones, approximately 80% of them seen once, and the ten largest clones take over 3%. Sequencing was performed on peripheral blood. The receptors were gathered from a middle-aged woman with active or convalescent COVID-19. The CDR3 runs from the conserved cysteine through the conserved F or W. Where a row states a size, it is once, few, many or the class of an expanded clone; other rows omit it.

many | TRBV30 | CAWSVQGKSGSWFF
few | TRBV10-3 | CAIGKGGANTGELFF
. | TRBV2 | CASMVQGARGYTF
. | TRBV15 | CATSPPGASGVPDTQYF
. | TRBV28 | CASRIAGGTQYF
. | TRBV30 | CARTRDSSNTEAFF
. | TRBV6-5 | CASSRTGGTGELFF
. | TRBV6-6 | CASSSKAGGYNEQFF
. | TRBV19 | CASSTPRDRANEQFF
. | TRBV2 | CASRGGRGRYGYTF
. | TRBV27 | CASSRASMPDTQYF
. | TRBV27 | CASSSFPKNIQYF
. | TRBV2 | CASNQRGGQPQHF
. | TRBV19 | CASVQGSYSNQPQHF
. | TRBV3-1/TRBV3-2 | CASSQVRTPAYGYTF
. | TRBV14 | CASSPGQGKKSNTGELFF
. | TRBV30 | CAWSDSPDRDTEAFF
. | TRBV9 | CASSPLAPGELFF
. | TRBV4-2 | CASSQDTRGNSYEQYF
once | TRBV15 | CATSSPWDRENLRNSPLHF
few | TRBV28 | CASSQPGKAKNIQYF
. | TRBV7-3 | CASSQLAGGIHEQFF
. | TRBV6-6 | CASSYSQGRSQPQHF
. | TRBV12-3/TRBV12-4 | CASSFSVNSPLHF
. | TRBV5-1 | CASSLAGNYGNTIYF
. | TRBV5-1 | CASSLGRLATNEKLFF
. | TRBV7-7 | CASSSRDRGPTGELFF
. | TRBV11-2 | CASSQSGGGYTF
. | TRBV12-3/TRBV12-4 | CASSHAGGLGFF
. | TRBV30 | CAWRTGVGIQDYTF
. | TRBV5-1 | CASSLVETGASPLHF
. | TRBV28 | CASSFAGEAKNIQYF
. | TRBV7-9 | CASSPSGDETQYF
. | TRBV4-1 | CASSPKPTTNEKLFF
. | TRBV19 | CASSGPGQLYYNSPLHF
. | TRBV19 | CASSGGQGPNEQFF
. | TRBV6-5 | CASSYGTSGGRETQYF
. | TRBV28 | CASSTNRVSGEQYF
. | TRBV5-1 | CASSWGEDTEAFF
. | TRBV5-5 | CASSSWTARAEAFF
many | TRBV6-5 | CASSFQTGRAFF
. | TRBV15 | CATSRTDRGSGNTIYF
. | TRBV20-1 | CSASRGGGSPFLQPQHF
. | TRBV10-3 | CAISEKQSTYGYTF
. | TRBV11-2 | CASSRGVHNEQFF